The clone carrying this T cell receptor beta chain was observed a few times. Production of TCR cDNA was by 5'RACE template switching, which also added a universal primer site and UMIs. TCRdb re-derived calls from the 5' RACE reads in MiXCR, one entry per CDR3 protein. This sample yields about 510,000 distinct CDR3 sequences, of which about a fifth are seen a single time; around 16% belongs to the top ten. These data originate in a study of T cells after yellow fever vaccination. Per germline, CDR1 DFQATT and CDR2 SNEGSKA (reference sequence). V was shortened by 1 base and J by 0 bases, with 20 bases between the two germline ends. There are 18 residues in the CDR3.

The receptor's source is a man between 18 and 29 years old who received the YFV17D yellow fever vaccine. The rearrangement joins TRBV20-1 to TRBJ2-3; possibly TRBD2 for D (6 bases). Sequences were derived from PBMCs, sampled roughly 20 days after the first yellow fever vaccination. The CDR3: CSARVESPGGASTDTQYF. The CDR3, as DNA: TGCAGTGCTAGAGTCGAGTCCCCCGGGGGTGCTAGCACAGATACGCAGTATTTT.